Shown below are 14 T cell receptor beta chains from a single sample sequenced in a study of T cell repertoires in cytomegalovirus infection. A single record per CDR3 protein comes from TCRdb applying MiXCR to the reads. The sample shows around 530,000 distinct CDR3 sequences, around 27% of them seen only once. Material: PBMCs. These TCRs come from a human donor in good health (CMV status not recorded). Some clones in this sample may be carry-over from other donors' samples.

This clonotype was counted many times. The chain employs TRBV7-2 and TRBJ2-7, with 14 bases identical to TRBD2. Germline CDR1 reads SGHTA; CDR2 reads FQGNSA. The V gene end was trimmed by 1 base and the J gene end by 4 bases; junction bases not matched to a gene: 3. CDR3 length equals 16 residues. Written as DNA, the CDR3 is TGTGCCAGCAGCTTAGATGGGACTAGCGGGAGTTACGAGCAGTACGTC. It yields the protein CASSLDGTSGSYEQYV.

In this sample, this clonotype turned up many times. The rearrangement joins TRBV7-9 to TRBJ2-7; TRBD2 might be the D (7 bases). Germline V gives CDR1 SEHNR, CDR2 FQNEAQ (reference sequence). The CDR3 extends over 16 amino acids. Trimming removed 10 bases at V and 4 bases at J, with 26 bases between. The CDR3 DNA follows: TGTGCCACCGAATCGAGGGGGGGACCCACGGGGTACGAGCAGTACGTC. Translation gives CATESRGGPTGYEQYV.

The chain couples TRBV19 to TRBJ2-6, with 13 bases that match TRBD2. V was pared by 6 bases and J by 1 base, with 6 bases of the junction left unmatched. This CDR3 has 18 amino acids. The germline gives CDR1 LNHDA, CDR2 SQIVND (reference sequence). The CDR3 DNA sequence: TGTGCCAGTAGATGGACTAGCGGGAGTCTTTCTGGGGCCAACGTCCTGACTTTC. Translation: CASRWTSGSLSGANVLTF. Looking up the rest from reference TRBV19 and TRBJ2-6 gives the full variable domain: DGGITQSPKYLFRKEGQNVTLSCEQNLNHDAMYWYRQDPGQGLRLIYYSQIVNDFQKGDIAEGYSVSREKKESFPLTVTSAQKNPTAFYLCASRWTSGSLSGANVLTFGAGSRLTVL.

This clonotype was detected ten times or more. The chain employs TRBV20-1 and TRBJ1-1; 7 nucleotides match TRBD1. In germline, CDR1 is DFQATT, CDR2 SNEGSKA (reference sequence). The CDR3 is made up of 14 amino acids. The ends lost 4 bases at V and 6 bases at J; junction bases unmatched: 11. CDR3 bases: TGCAGTGCTAAGACCGGGACAGAGCCAGCTGAAGCTTTCTTT. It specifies CSAKTGTEPAEAFF.

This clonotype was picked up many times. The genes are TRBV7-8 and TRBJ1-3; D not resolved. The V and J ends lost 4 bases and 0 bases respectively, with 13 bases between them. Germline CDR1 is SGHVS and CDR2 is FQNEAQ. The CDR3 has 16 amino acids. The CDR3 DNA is TGTGCCAGCAGCTCCCAGCCCAAACCCTCTGGAAACACCATATATTTT. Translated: CASSSQPKPSGNTIYF.

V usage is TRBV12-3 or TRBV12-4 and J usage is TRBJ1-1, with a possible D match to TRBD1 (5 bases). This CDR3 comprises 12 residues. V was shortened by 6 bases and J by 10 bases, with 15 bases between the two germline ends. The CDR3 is CASSLWSGGAFF. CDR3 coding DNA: TGTGCCAGCAGCCTCTGGTCTGGGGGAGCTTTCTTT.

Here the CDR3 reads CATTKGVWGEKLFF. In DNA form, the CDR3 reads TGTGCCACCACGAAGGGGGTTTGGGGTGAAAAACTGTTTTTT. This sequence joins TRBV15 and TRBJ1-4; D is perhaps TRBD1 (6 bases). Germline V gene lookup returns CDR1 LNHNV and CDR2 YYDKDF (reference sequence). The CDR3 sequence is 14 residues long. The V end lost 7 bases, the J end lost 7 bases, and 16 bases lay between the germline ends.

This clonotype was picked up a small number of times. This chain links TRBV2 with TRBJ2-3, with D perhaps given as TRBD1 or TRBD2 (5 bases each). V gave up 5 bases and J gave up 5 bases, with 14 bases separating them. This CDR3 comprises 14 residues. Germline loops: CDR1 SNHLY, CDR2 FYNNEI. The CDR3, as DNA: TGTGCCAGCAGTTCGACTGGTGGGGGAGATACGCAGTATTTT. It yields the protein CASSSTGGGDTQYF.

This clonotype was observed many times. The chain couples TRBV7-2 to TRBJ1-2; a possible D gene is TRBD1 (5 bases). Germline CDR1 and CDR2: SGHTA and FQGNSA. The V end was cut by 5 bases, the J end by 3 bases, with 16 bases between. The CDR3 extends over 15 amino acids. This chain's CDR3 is CASSPRAGYDYGYTF. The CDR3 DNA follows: TGTGCCAGCAGCCCGAGAGCAGGGTACGACTATGGCTACACCTTC.

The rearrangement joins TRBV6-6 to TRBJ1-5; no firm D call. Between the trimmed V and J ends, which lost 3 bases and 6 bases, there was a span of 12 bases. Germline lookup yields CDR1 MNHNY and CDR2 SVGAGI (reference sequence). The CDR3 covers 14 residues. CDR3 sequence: CASSYLREGQPQHF. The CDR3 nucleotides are TGTGCCAGCAGTTATCTAAGGGAAGGTCAGCCCCAGCATTTT.

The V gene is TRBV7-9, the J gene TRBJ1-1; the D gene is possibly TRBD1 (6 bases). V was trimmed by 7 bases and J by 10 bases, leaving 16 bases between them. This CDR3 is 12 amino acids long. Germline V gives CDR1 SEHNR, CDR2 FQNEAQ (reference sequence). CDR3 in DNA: TGTGCCAGCACCTTCCTAACAGGGAGAGCTTTCTTT. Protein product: CASTFLTGRAFF.

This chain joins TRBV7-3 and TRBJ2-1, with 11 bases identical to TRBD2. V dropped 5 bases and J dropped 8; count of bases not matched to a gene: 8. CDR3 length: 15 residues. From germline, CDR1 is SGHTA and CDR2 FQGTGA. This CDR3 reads CASSQLAGEVHEQFF. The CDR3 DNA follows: TGTGCCAGCAGCCAACTAGCGGGAGAGGTCCATGAGCAGTTCTTC.

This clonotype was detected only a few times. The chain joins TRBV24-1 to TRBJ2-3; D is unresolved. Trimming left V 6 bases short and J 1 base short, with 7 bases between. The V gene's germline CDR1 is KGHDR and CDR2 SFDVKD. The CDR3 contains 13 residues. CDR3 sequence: CATSNSGTDTQYF. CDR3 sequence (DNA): TGTGCCACCAGTAATTCCGGCACAGATACGCAGTATTTT.

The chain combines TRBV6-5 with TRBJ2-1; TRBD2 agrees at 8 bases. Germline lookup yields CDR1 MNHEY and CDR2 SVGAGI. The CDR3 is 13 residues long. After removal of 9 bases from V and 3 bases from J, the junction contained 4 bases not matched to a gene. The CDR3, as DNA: TGTGCCAGTAGTACTAGCGGCTACAATGAGCAGTTCTTC. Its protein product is CASSTSGYNEQFF.